This entry features one T cell receptor beta chain sequence. The method was immunoSEQ multiplex PCR; TCRdb's version includes in-frame clones alone and lacks a portion of them. Of tens of thousands of clones in the sample, 92% were seen once. This entry belongs to a study of T cell changes during pregnancy in multiple sclerosis. V shed 2 bases and J 4 bases; nucleotides not matched to a gene: 5. Germline V gives CDR1 MNHEY, CDR2 SMNVEV (reference sequence). The CDR3 runs 14 residues. This receptor was obtained from a female donor with multiple sclerosis, enrolled in a pregnancy study. The gene calls are TRBV27 and TRBJ2-7, with 7 bases lining up with TRBD1. The material sequenced was peripheral blood, taken before pregnancy. CDR3 protein: CASSLVDRRYEQYF. For the CDR3, the DNA is TGTGCCAGCAGTTTAGTGGACAGGAGGTACGAGCAGTACTTC.